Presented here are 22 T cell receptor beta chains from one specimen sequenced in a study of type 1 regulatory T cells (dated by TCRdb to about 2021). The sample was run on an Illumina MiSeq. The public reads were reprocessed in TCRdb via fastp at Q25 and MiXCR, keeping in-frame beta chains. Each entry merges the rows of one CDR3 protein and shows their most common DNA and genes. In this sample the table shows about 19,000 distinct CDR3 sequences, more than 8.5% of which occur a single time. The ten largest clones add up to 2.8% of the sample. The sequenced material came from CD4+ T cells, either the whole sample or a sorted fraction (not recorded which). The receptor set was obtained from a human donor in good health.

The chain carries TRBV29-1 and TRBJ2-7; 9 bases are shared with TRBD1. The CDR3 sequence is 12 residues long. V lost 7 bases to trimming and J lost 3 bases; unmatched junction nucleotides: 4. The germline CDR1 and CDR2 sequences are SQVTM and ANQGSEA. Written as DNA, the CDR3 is TGCAGCGCTGGGACAGGGCGCTACGAGCAGTACTTC. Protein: CSAGTGRYEQYF.

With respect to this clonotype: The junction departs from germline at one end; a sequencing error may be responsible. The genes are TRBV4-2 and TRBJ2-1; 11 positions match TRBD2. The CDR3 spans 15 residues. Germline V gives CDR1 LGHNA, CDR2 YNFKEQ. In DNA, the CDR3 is TGTGCCGGCAGCTCACCCGGGACTAGCGGCGATGAGCAGTTCTTC. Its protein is CAGSSPGTSGDEQFF.

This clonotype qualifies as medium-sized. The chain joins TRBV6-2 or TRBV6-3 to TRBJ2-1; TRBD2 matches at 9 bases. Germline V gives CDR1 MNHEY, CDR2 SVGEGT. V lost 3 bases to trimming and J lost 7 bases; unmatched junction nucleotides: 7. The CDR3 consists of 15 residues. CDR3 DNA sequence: TGTGCCAGCAGTTATACTAGCGGGCAGGAGAATGAGCAGTTCTTC. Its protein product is CASSYTSGQENEQFF.

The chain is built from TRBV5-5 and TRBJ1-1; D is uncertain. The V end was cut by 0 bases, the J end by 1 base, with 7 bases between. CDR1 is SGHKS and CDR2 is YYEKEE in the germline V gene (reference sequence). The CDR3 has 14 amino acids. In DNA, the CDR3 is TGTGCCAGCAGCTTGGGTCAGAAGAACACTGAAGCTTTCTTT. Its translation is CASSLGQKNTEAFF.

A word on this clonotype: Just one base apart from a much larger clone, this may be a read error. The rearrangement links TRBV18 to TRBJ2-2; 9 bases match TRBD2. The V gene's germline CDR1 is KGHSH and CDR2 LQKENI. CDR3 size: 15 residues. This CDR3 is CASSLAGANTGELLF. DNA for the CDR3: TGTGCCAGCTCACTAGCGGGAGCGAACACCGGGGAGCTGCTTTTT.

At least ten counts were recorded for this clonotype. CDR3 residues: CASSLVIDRQQFF. CDR3 DNA: TGTGCCAGCAGCTTAGTAATTGACAGGCAGCAGTTCTTC. The V gene is TRBV7-8, the J gene TRBJ2-1; tentatively, D is TRBD1 (6 bases). The CDR3 runs 13 residues. The ends were cut back, 1 base at V and 11 bases at J, with 12 bases in the middle. The germline V gene has CDR1 SGHVS and CDR2 FQNEAQ.

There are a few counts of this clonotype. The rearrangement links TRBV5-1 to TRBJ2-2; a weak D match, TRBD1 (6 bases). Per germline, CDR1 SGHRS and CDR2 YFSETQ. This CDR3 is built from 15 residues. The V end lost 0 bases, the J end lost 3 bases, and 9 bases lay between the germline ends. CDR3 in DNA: TGCGCCAGCAGCTTGGCAGGGGAAGACACCGGGGAGCTGTTTTTT. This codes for CASSLAGEDTGELFF.

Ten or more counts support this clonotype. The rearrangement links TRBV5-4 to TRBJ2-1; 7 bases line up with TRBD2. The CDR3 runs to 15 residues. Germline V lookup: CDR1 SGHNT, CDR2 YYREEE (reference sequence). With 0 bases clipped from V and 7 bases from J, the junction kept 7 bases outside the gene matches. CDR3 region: CASSLASGISNEQFF. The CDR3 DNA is TGTGCCAGCAGCTTGGCCAGCGGGATAAGTAATGAGCAGTTCTTC.

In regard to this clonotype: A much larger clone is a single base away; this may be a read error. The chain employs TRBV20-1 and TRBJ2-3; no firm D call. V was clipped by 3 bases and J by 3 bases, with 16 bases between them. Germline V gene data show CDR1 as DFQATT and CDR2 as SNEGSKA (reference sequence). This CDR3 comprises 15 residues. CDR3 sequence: CSASLLEKSTDTQYF. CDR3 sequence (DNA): TGCAGTGCTAGTCTTTTAGAGAAGTCTACAGATACGCAGTATTTT.

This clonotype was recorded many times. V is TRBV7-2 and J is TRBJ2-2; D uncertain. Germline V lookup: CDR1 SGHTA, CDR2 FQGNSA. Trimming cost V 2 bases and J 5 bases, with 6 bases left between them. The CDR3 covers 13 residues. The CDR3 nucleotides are TGTGCCAGCAGCTTATTGGGTACCGGGGAGCTGTTTTTT. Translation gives CASSLLGTGELFF.

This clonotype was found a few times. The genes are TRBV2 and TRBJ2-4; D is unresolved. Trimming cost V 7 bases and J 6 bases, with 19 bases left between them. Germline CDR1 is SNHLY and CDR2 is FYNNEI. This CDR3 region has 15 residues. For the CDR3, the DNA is TGTGCCAGCAATCCTCGGTCGTCAGGTATAAACATTCAGTACTTC. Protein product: CASNPRSSGINIQYF.

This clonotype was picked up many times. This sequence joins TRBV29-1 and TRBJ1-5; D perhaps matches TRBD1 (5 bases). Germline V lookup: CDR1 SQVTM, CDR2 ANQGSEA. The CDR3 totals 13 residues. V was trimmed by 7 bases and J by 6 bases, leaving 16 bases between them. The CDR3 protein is CSAAFGDGQPQHF. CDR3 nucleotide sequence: TGCAGCGCCGCGTTCGGGGACGGTCAGCCCCAGCATTTT. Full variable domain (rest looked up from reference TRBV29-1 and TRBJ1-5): SAVISQKPSRDICQRGTSLTIQCQVDSQVTMMFWYRQQPGQSLTLIATANQGSEATYESGFVIDKFPISRPNLTFSTLTVSNMSPEDSSIYLCSAAFGDGQPQHFGDGTRLSIL.

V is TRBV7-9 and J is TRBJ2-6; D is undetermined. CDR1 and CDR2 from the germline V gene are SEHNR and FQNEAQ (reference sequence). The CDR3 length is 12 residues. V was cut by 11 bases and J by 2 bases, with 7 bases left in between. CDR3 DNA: TGTGCCCACTCCCCTGGGGCCAACGTCCTGACTTTC. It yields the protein CAHSPGANVLTF.

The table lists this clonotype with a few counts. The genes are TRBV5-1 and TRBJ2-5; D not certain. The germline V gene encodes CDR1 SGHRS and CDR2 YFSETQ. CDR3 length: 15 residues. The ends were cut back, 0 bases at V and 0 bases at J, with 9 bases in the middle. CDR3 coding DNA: TGCGCCAGCAGCTTGGCGGGTACCAACCAAGAGACCCAGTACTTC. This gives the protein CASSLAGTNQETQYF. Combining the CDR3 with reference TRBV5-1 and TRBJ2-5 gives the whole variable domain KAGVTQTPRYLIKTRGQQVTLSCSPISGHRSVSWYQQTPGQGLQFLFEYFSETQRNKGNFPGRFSGRQFSNSRSEMNVSTLELGDSALYLCASSLAGTNQETQYFGPGTRLLVL.

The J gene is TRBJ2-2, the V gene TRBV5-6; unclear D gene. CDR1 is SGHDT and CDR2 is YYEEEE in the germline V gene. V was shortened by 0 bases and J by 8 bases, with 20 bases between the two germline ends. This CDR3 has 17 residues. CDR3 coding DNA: TGTGCCAGCAGCTTGGGCGAGCTCCGCCTTTCAAGGGGGGAGCTGTTTTTT. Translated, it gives CASSLGELRLSRGELFF.

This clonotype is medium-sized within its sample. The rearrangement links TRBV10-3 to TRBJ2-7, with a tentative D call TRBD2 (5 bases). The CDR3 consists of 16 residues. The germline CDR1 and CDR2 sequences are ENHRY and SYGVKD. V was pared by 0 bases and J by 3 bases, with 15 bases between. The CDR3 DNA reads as TGTGCCATCAGTGAGTCGAGCACCGGAGGCGTCTACGAGCAGTACTTC. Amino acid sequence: CAISESSTGGVYEQYF.

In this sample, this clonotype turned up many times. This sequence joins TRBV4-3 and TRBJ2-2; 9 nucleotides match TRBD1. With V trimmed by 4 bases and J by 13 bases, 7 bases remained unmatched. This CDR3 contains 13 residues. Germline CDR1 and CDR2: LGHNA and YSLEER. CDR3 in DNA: TGCGCCAGCAGCCTTTACAGGGGGCAGATGCTGTTTTTT. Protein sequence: CASSLYRGQMLFF.

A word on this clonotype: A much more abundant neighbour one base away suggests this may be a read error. The CDR3 protein is CSARDMASGRAHSYEQYF. CDR3 coding DNA: TGCAGTGCTAGAGATATGGCTAGCGGGAGGGCCCATTCCTACGAGCAGTACTTC. The chain joins TRBV20-1 to TRBJ2-7; 12 nucleotides match TRBD2. The ends lost 0 bases at V and 1 base at J; junction bases unmatched: 10. The CDR3 sequence is 18 residues long. CDR1 DFQATT and CDR2 SNEGSKA come from the germline V gene (reference sequence).

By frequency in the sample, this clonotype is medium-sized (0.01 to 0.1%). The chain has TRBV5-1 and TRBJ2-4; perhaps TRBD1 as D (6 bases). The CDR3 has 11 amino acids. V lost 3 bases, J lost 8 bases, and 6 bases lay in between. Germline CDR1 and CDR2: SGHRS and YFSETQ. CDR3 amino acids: CASSYRDIQYF. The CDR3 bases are TGCGCCAGCAGCTACAGGGACATTCAGTACTTC.

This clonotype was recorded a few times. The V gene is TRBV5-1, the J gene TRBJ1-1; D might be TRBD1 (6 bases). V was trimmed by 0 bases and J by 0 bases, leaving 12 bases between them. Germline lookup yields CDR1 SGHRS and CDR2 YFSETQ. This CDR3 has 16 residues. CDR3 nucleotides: TGCGCCAGCAGCTTGGGCCATGGACAGATGAACACTGAAGCTTTCTTT. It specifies CASSLGHGQMNTEAFF.

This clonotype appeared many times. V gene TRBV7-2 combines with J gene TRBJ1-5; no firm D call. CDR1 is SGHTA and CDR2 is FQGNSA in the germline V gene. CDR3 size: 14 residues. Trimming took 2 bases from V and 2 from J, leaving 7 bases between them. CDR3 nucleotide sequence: TGTGCCAGCAGCTTAATAGGTGGCAATCAGCCCCAGCATTTT. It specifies CASSLIGGNQPQHF.

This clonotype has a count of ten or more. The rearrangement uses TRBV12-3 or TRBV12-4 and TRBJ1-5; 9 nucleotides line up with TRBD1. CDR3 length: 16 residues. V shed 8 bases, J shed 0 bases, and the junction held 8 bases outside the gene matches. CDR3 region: CASQQGAEFSNQPQHF. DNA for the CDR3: TGTGCCAGCCAACAGGGGGCTGAATTTAGCAATCAGCCCCAGCATTTT.